The clone carrying this TCR beta chain occurred a few times. Its specificity is unknown. The data were obtained in a study of beta chain features in type 1 diabetes. Study in general: Healthy donors resembled patients in age, gender and cell yields. General study results and limits: There was a possibility that cDNA sequencing over-represented cells with high TCR expression. There was a moderate but significant shortening of TCRB CDR3s in all four CD4+ subsets of Type 1 diabetes patients.

By way of CD45RO/CCR7/CD25/CD127/CD95/CD27, the CD4+ regulatory, stem cell-like memory, central memory and naive cells were sorted. Over 95% purity was reached by all sorted populations. The authors reverse transcribed all of the isolated RNA, so sequencing captured expressed TCRB transcripts. Libraries were prepared by immunoSEQ multiplex PCR; TCRdb keeps only in-frame clonotypes and omits some of them. Among tens of thousands of clones listed, 55% to 70% were seen once. Trimming took 5 bases from V and 6 from J, leaving 18 bases between them. The germline V gene has CDR1 SGHTA and CDR2 FQGNSA. CDR3 length: 15 amino acids.

The sequenced material came from Tregs from blood. V and J are TRBV7-2 and TRBJ2-3; tentatively, D is TRBD1 (5 bases). The clonotype originates from a man younger than 30 with type 1 diabetes. The CDR3 protein is CASSQFGAWTDTQYF. The CDR3 region has the DNA TGTGCCAGCAGCCAGTTTGGGGCTTGGACGGATACGCAGTATTTT.